A single sample gave rise to the 12 T cell receptor beta chains below, sequenced in a study of T cell changes during pregnancy in multiple sclerosis. This table comes from immunoSEQ multiplex PCR, and its TCRdb copy is limited to in-frame clones, with some not included. The sample shows roughly 64,000 clones, around nine tenths of them seen only once. The source material was peripheral blood, sampled in the second trimester of pregnancy. The receptor set was obtained from a female donor with multiple sclerosis, enrolled in a pregnancy study.

The gene calls are TRBV11-2 and TRBJ2-1; 10 bases align to TRBD2. Trimming cost V 1 base and J 3 bases; bases outside gene matches: 0. CDR1 and CDR2 (germline): SGHAT, FQNNGV. The CDR3 is 15 residues long. CDR3 DNA sequence: TGTGCCAGCAGCTTAGGGACTAGCGGCTACAATGAGCAGTTCTTC. Translation: CASSLGTSGYNEQFF.

The chain links TRBV14 to TRBJ2-7; D possibly corresponds to TRBD2 (5 bases). Per germline, CDR1 SGHDN and CDR2 FVKESK. The CDR3 totals 14 residues. Trimming stripped 4 bases from V and 1 base from J, with 11 bases between. The CDR3 protein is CASSLAGNSYEQYF. Here the CDR3 DNA reads TGTGCCAGCAGCCTCGCCGGGAATTCCTACGAGCAGTACTTC.

The rearrangement links TRBV19 to TRBJ1-1; 7 nucleotides line up with TRBD1. V gave up 5 bases and J gave up 4 bases; unmatched junction bases: 10. The germline V gene encodes CDR1 LNHDA and CDR2 SQIVND (reference sequence). The CDR3 length is 15 residues. The CDR3 protein is CASSGGTVWGTEAFF. The CDR3 coding sequence is TGTGCCAGTAGTGGAGGGACAGTGTGGGGCACTGAAGCTTTCTTT.

This chain connects TRBV10-3 to TRBJ1-5; the D gene is possibly TRBD1 (5 bases). The CDR3 sequence is 14 residues long. Trimming shortened V by 2 bases and J by 5 bases, and 10 bases separated the two germline ends. Germline-derived CDR1 and CDR2 are ENHRY and SYGVKD. As DNA, the CDR3 is TGTGCCATCAGTGAGGAGCGGGGGGATCAGCCCCAGCATTTT. It translates to CAISEERGDQPQHF.

This CDR3 reads CASSLPGGSSYEQYF. CDR3 nucleotides: TGTGCCAGCAGCCTCCCTGGCGGGAGCTCCTACGAGCAGTACTTC. The chain carries TRBV14 and TRBJ2-7; 7 nucleotides agree with TRBD2. The junction had 6 bases not matched to a gene; V was cut back by 4 bases and J by 0 bases. The length of the CDR3 is 15 residues. The germline gives CDR1 SGHDN, CDR2 FVKESK.

This chain connects TRBV30 to TRBJ1-2; D possibly corresponds to TRBD1 (6 bases). V was cut by 5 bases and J by 2 bases, with 24 bases left in between. Looked up from germline, CDR1 is GTSNPN and CDR2 is SVGIG (reference sequence). The length of the CDR3 is 17 residues. The CDR3 spells CAWFRKGTPRGNYGYTF. DNA of the CDR3: TGTGCCTGGTTTCGTAAGGGGACACCCAGGGGCAACTATGGCTACACCTTC. The variable domain in full, completed from reference TRBV30 and TRBJ1-2, reads SQTIHQWPATLVQPVGSPLSLECTVEGTSNPNLYWYRQAAGRGLQLLFYSVGIGQISSEVPQNLSASRPQDRQFILSSKKLLLSDSGFYLCAWFRKGTPRGNYGYTFGSGTRLTVV.

This clone was seen only once. The chain is built from TRBV6-4 and TRBJ1-1; TRBD1 matches 7 bases. Germline assignment: CDR1 MRHNA and CDR2 SNTAGT. The CDR3 is made up of 14 amino acids. V was clipped by 5 bases and J by 0 bases; unmatched bases: 3. The CDR3 bases are TGTGCCAGCAGTTCGGACAGGCTGAACACTGAAGCTTTCTTT. As protein: CASSSDRLNTEAFF.

J is TRBJ1-1 and V is TRBV28, with D unclear. The CDR3 spans 12 residues. Trimming took off 7 bases at V and 1 base at J, with 7 bases between the two ends. Per germline, CDR1 MDHEN and CDR2 SYDVKM. In DNA, the CDR3 is TGTGCCAGCAATTCTTGGAACACTGAAGCTTTCTTT. As protein: CASNSWNTEAFF.

The rearrangement uses TRBV7-6 and TRBJ2-4; 9 bases agree with TRBD1. V lost 1 base to trimming and J lost 6 bases; unmatched junction nucleotides: 7. The CDR3 has 16 amino acids. Germline V CDR1 and CDR2: SGHVS, FNYEAQ. CDR3 in DNA: TGTGCCAGCAGCTTAGGACAGGGGGGGGGAGGAAACATTCAGTACTTC. Encoded protein: CASSLGQGGGGNIQYF.

This clone was seen just once. V usage is TRBV4-2 and J usage is TRBJ1-5; D not resolved. V lost 0 bases and J lost 3, with 9 bases in between. The germline CDR1 and CDR2 sequences are LGHNA and YNFKEQ. This CDR3 is 15 amino acids long. For the CDR3, the DNA is TGTGCCAGCAGCCAAGATCTACCCGACAATCAGCCCCAGCATTTT. It yields the protein CASSQDLPDNQPQHF.

The gene calls are TRBV5-4 and TRBJ2-5, with D possibly matching TRBD2 (5 bases). Trimming shortened V by 0 bases and J by 3 bases, and 12 bases separated the two germline ends. Per the germline V gene, CDR1 is SGHNT and CDR2 is YYREEE (reference sequence). This CDR3 contains 15 residues. In nucleotides, the CDR3 is TGTGCCAGCAGCTTGGGTCCAGCGGCTGAAGAGACCCAGTACTTC. The encoded protein is CASSLGPAAEETQYF.

The rearrangement uses TRBV7-9 and TRBJ1-4; D call uncertain. Germline V gene sequence: CDR1 SEHNR, CDR2 FQNEAQ (reference sequence). V shed 5 bases and J shed 4 bases, with 17 bases lying between them. CDR3 length: 16 residues. The CDR3: CASSPMTTPYNEKLFF. The CDR3 nucleotides are TGTGCCAGCAGCCCAATGACGACACCGTATAATGAAAAACTGTTTTTT. Looking up the rest from reference TRBV7-9 and TRBJ1-4 gives the full variable domain: DTGVSQNPRHKITKRGQNVTFRCDPISEHNRLYWYRQTLGQGPEFLTYFQNEAQLEKSRLLSDRFSAERPKGSFSTLEIQRTEQGDSAMYLCASSPMTTPYNEKLFFGSGTQLSVL.